This T cell receptor beta chain was captured by sequencing in a study of shared T cell receptors in the human thymus. Here immunoSEQ multiplex PCR was the method, and the copy in TCRdb shows in-frame clones only, minus some. Of approximately 660,000 clones listed, around nine tenths are singletons. With V trimmed by 4 bases and J by 8 bases, 11 bases remained unmatched. CDR1 SGHDT and CDR2 YYEEEE come from the germline V gene. The CDR3 is 16 residues long. In addition, the sample was reused for a study of human thymus T cells. As that study records: Corrective surgery for congenital heart defects was being performed on the healthy Finnish infants who served as donors. Thymus specimens were resections from corrective heart surgery. Repertoires sampled from thymus and blood appeared biased in V and J gene usage.

The specimen was thymocytes. The receptor comes from a boy in the first two years of life with a congenital heart defect. This rearrangement joins TRBV5-6 to TRBJ2-1; 11 bases align to TRBD1. The CDR3 sequence: CASSHIPGQGVYEQFF. The CDR3 region has the DNA TGTGCCAGCAGCCATATCCCGGGACAGGGGGTCTATGAGCAGTTCTTC.